This TCR beta chain was sequenced in a study of glioma-infiltrating T cells after dendritic cell vaccination. Study in general: Patients received three intradermal dendritic cell vaccine injections at biweekly intervals.

About this clone: Antigen unknown. Other DNA sequences in the same sample also yield this CDR3.

The protocol was immunoSEQ multiplex PCR, while the TCRdb copy is restricted to in-frame clones and leaves out a portion. The sample holds some 78,000 clones, 85% seen once. This sample's time point: after dendritic cell vaccination, including at tumor progression/relapse. Findings and limits, study-wide: Patients with more pretreatment TILs had longer time to progression and survival.

V was pared by 5 bases and J by 9 bases, with 14 bases between. From germline, CDR1 is SGHVS and CDR2 FQNEAQ. The CDR3 sequence is 12 residues long. The clonotype comes from a human donor with glioblastoma. The chain couples TRBV7-8 to TRBJ2-7; D perhaps matches TRBD2 (6 bases). The sample in question was blood, obtained after dendritic cell vaccination. CDR3 residues: CASSLRGGGQYF. CDR3 DNA: TGTGCCAGCAGCCTGCGGGGAGGCGGGCAGTACTTC.